The sequence of this T cell receptor beta chain was determined in a study of persistence of HIV-infected CD4 T cells. Study details: Donors had been on suppressive ART for a median of 8 years.

The CDR3 has 15 residues. The V segment lost 5 bases and the J segment 0 bases; nucleotides outside the gene matches: 4. CDR1 is SGHRS and CDR2 is YFSETQ in the germline V gene. Anti-CD3/anti-CD28 beads served as a nonspecific positive control stimulus. Sorting of responding CD4+ T cells relied on upregulated CD40 ligand together with CD69. PBMCs were depleted of CD8+ T cells before stimulation. There are a few counts of this clone. The target antigen is unknown. This was the immunoSEQ version 4 assay in survey mode. Method: immunoSEQ multiplex PCR; TCRdb's copy keeps in-frame clones and lacks some. The sample comprises about 43,000 clones, approximately 88% of which are singletons, and around 0.92% rests with the top ten.

The origin of this receptor is an adult man with HIV who was CMV-seropositive. The sample here was CD4+ T cells sorted from PBMCs after approximately 19-hour stimulation, taken from a patient who received antiretroviral therapy. V is TRBV5-1 and J is TRBJ1-5; 8 positions match TRBD1. The CDR3 DNA reads TGCGCCAGCAGAACCGGGACAGGTAGCAATCAGCCCCAGCATTTT. This codes for CASRTGTGSNQPQHF.